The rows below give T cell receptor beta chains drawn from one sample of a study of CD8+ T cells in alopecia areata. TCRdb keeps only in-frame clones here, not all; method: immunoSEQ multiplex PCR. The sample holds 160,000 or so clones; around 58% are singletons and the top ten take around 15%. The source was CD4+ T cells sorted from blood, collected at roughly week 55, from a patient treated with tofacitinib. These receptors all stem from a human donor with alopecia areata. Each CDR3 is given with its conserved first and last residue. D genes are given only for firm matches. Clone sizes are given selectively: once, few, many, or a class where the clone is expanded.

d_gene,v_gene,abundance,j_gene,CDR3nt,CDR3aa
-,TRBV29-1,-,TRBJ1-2,TGCAGCGTCGCCGGGCGGGACTATGGCTACACCTTC,CSVAGRDYGYTF
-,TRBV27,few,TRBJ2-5,TGTGCCAGCAGTTTATACCCCACCCCAGGAAGAGCACTGGAGACCCAGTACTTC,CASSLYPTPGRALETQYF
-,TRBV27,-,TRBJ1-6,TGTGCCAGCAGCTACCCCAGTTCACCCCTCCACTTT,CASSYPSSPLHF
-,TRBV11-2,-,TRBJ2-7,TGTGCCAGCAGCTTAGCTGGGGGGCCCTACGAGCAGTACTTC,CASSLAGGPYEQYF
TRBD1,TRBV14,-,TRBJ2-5,TGTGCCAGCAGCCAGTGGACAGGGACCCAAGAGACCCAGTACTTC,CASSQWTGTQETQYF
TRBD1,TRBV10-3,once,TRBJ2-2,TGTGCCATTACACAGGACAGGGATTCCGCCGGGGAGCTGTTTTTT,CAITQDRDSAGELFF
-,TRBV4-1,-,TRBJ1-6,TGCGCCAGCAGCCAAGATGCGGGGCGTTATAAGGGTATCTATAATTCACCCCTCCACTTT,CASSQDAGRYKGIYNSPLHF
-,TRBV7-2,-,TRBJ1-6,TGTGCCAGCAGCCCTCGGACGGGGCGTAATTCACCCCTCCACTTT,CASSPRTGRNSPLHF
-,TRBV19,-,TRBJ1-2,TGTGCCAGTAGTATCCCAGGGGCGAGGGGCTACACCTTC,CASSIPGARGYTF
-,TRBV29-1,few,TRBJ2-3,TGCAGCGTTGAAGGACACCTCCGCACAGATACGCAGTATTTT,CSVEGHLRTDTQYF
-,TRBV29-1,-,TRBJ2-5,TGCAGCGTTGAGGAGAGAGGGCGAGGAGAGACCCAGTACTTC,CSVEERGRGETQYF
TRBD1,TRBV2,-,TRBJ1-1,TGTGCCAGCAGAGCGGACAGGGGGGTAGGCATGAACACTGAAGCTTTCTTT,CASRADRGVGMNTEAFF
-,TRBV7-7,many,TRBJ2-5,TGTGCCAGCAGCTTAGATTCTCAGACCCAGTACTTC,CASSLDSQTQYF
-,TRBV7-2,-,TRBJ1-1,TGTGCCAGCAACCAGGAGGTTGGCACTGAAGCTTTCTTT,CASNQEVGTEAFF
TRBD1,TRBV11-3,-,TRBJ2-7,TGTGCCAGCAGCACCGCGGGACAGGGGATTTACGAGCAGTACTTC,CASSTAGQGIYEQYF
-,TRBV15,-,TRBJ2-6,TGTGCCACCAGCAGAGGGACAGCAATTGACTCTGGGGCCAACGTCCTGACTTTC,CATSRGTAIDSGANVLTF